The 27 T cell receptor beta chains reported below all come from one sample, sequenced in a study of T-cell reconstitution after alpha-beta-depleted transplantation in children. Preparation of the TCRbeta library was carried out with unique molecular identifiers. TCRdb re-analysed the PCR reads in MiXCR, keeping a single row per CDR3 protein. The repertoire includes roughly 300,000 distinct CDR3 sequences, 9% to 12% of them detected once, and 2% to 3% sits in the top ten. Material: PBMCs from the stem cell graft donor, obtained from the stem cell graft. The receptors were sampled from a human donor who donated a stem cell graft to a child with acute lymphoblastic leukemia.

This clonotype was seen only a few times. This rearrangement joins TRBV28 to TRBJ2-7; TRBD1 might be the D (5 bases). The CDR3 contains 12 residues. The germline V gene has CDR1 MDHEN and CDR2 SYDVKM. Trimming cost V 6 bases and J 8 bases, with 14 bases left between them. The CDR3 DNA reads as TGTGCCAGCAGGACTGGACAAGTCAAGCAGTACTTC. The encoded protein is CASRTGQVKQYF.

The rearrangement links TRBV5-5 to TRBJ1-4, with 7 bases matching TRBD1. CDR3 length: 17 residues. Unmatched junction bases numbered 6, after V lost 1 base and J lost 0 bases. Germline loops: CDR1 SGHKS, CDR2 YYEKEE (reference sequence). The CDR3 DNA is TGTGCCAGCAGCTTGTCCAGGGGGACTACAACTAATGAAAAACTGTTTTTT. Amino acids: CASSLSRGTTTNEKLFF.

This clonotype was observed at least ten times. V is TRBV7-2 and J is TRBJ2-1; 12 bases fit TRBD2. This CDR3 region has 16 residues. V shed 5 bases and J 11 bases; nucleotides not matched to a gene: 13. Per germline, CDR1 SGHTA and CDR2 FQGNSA. The CDR3 here is CASSEGSLAGGLKQFF. The CDR3 coding sequence is TGTGCCAGCAGCGAGGGCAGCCTAGCGGGAGGGCTCAAGCAGTTCTTC.

Here the CDR3 DNA reads TGCGCCAGCAGCTCCGGGACACTGAGAGAAGAGACCCAGTACTTC. Translated: CASSSGTLREETQYF. V is TRBV5-1 and J is TRBJ2-5, with D possibly TRBD1 on 6 matching bases. The V end was cut by 3 bases, the J end by 3 bases, with 15 bases between. CDR3 length: 15 residues. The germline CDR1 and CDR2 sequences are SGHRS and YFSETQ. Together with reference TRBV5-1 and TRBJ2-5, the CDR3 gives the full variable domain: KAGVTQTPRYLIKTRGQQVTLSCSPISGHRSVSWYQQTPGQGLQFLFEYFSETQRNKGNFPGRFSGRQFSNSRSEMNVSTLELGDSALYLCASSSGTLREETQYFGPGTRLLVL.

The chain has TRBV12-3 or TRBV12-4 and TRBJ2-7; 9 nucleotides match TRBD2. J gave up 2 bases and V 3 bases, and 14 bases lay outside the gene matches. CDR3 length: 18 residues. The CDR3 sequence: CASSFRPSGTNPPYEQYF. CDR3 nucleotides: TGTGCCAGCAGTTTCCGGCCTAGCGGGACAAACCCTCCCTACGAGCAGTACTTC.

This clonotype was seen a handful of times. The rearrangement links TRBV27 to TRBJ2-1; 8 bases are shared with TRBD1. CDR1 and CDR2 (germline): MNHEY, SMNVEV (reference sequence). The CDR3 is 14 residues long. V lost 6 bases, J lost 4 bases, and 5 bases stayed unmatched. CDR3 DNA: TGTGCCAGCAGCTTCAGGGGGCTGTACAATGAGCAGTTCTTC. This encodes CASSFRGLYNEQFF.

V is TRBV18 and J is TRBJ2-7; D ambiguous. This CDR3 contains 14 residues. Trimming stripped 6 bases from V and 2 bases from J, with 14 bases between. Germline V CDR1 and CDR2: KGHSH, LQKENI. The CDR3 coding sequence is TGTGCCAGCTCCCGGCTTTCCGATACCTACGAGCAGTACTTC. As protein: CASSRLSDTYEQYF.

The sample holds many counts of this clonotype. This chain uses TRBV5-1 with TRBJ1-1, with 9 bases aligning to TRBD1. The CDR3 length is 15 residues. With V trimmed by 0 bases and J by 5 bases, 5 bases remained unmatched. Germline CDR1 and CDR2: SGHRS and YFSETQ. The CDR3 DNA is TGCGCCAGCAGCTTGGAAGGGACAGGGTCGACTGAAGCTTTCTTT. Translating gives CASSLEGTGSTEAFF.

The rearrangement uses TRBV6-5 and TRBJ2-7, with 7 nucleotides matching TRBD2. Germline-derived CDR1 and CDR2 are MNHEY and SVGAGI. J was trimmed by 5 bases and V by 4 bases; bases with no gene match: 5. CDR3 length: 13 amino acids. The CDR3 region has the DNA TGTGCCAGCAGTTTTGGGGGGGAGGACGAGCAGTACTTC. Translation: CASSFGGEDEQYF.

This clonotype has more than one count but fewer than ten. As DNA, the CDR3 is TGTGCCAGCAGCTCAGGACAGGGGGTCCAAGAGACCCAGTACTTC. Translated: CASSSGQGVQETQYF. The chain recombines TRBV7-6 with TRBJ2-5; 10 positions match TRBD1. The CDR3 extends over 15 amino acids. Germline values: CDR1 SGHVS, CDR2 FNYEAQ. Trimming at V came to 4 bases and at J to 1 base, leaving 3 bases not matched to a gene.

The chain couples TRBV20-1 to TRBJ2-2; TRBD1 agrees at 11 bases. The V segment lost 6 bases and the J segment 6 bases; nucleotides outside the gene matches: 9. The CDR3 is 15 amino acids. Germline loops: CDR1 DFQATT, CDR2 SNEGSKA (reference sequence). The CDR3 here is CSARAGTGGSGELFF. Written as DNA, the CDR3 is TGCAGTGCCAGGGCCGGGACAGGGGGTTCCGGGGAGCTGTTTTTT.

This clonotype was observed a handful of times. The genes are TRBV29-1 and TRBJ2-3; D gene unclear. This CDR3 region has 11 residues. Per germline, CDR1 SQVTM and CDR2 ANQGSEA. V was pared by 7 bases and J by 4 bases, with 9 bases between. Here the CDR3 reads CSARASDTQYF. CDR3 in DNA: TGCAGCGCCCGTGCGTCAGATACGCAGTATTTT.

CDR3 sequence reads: CASSQDRSGSVTGELFF. The CDR3 region has the DNA TGTGCCAGCAGCCAAGATAGAAGCGGGAGTGTCACCGGGGAGCTGTTTTTT. The chain recombines TRBV3-1 with TRBJ2-2, with 8 bases fitting TRBD2. The junction had 7 bases not matched to a gene; V was cut back by 0 bases and J by 4 bases. The CDR3 loop spans 17 amino acids. Germline CDR1 is LGHDT and CDR2 is YNNKEL (reference sequence).

This clonotype was seen a few times. The chain uses TRBV28 and TRBJ2-7; 9 nucleotides match TRBD2. The CDR3 runs 13 residues. V shed 6 bases, J shed 3 bases, and the junction held 3 bases outside the gene matches. The germline CDR1 and CDR2 sequences are MDHEN and SYDVKM. Written as DNA, the CDR3 is TGTGCCAGCAGCCCTAGCGGGATCTACGAGCAGTACTTC. Amino acid sequence: CASSPSGIYEQYF.

This clonotype was observed a handful of times. The V and J genes are TRBV6-2 or TRBV6-3 and TRBJ2-3; TRBD2 matches at 12 bases. The CDR3 consists of 17 residues. V lost 0 bases and J lost 6; bases outside the gene matches: 7. Germline CDR1 reads MNHEY; CDR2 reads SVGEGT. The CDR3 coding sequence is TGTGCCAGCAGTTACTCGTTACTAGCGGGAGGAGGTGATACGCAGTATTTT. It specifies CASSYSLLAGGGDTQYF.

In this sample, this clonotype turned up a few times. The J gene is TRBJ2-1, the V gene TRBV28, with D perhaps matching TRBD2 (6 bases). In germline, CDR1 is MDHEN, CDR2 SYDVKM. CDR3 size: 16 residues. V was clipped by 1 base and J by 8 bases, with 18 bases between them. In nucleotides, the CDR3 is TGTGCCAGCAGTTTATTTCGGGACTTCCGAGCGGATGAGCAGTTCTTC. It encodes CASSLFRDFRADEQFF.

This clonotype showed up just a few times. The chain uses TRBV5-1 and TRBJ2-2; 11 nucleotides agree with TRBD2. The V and J ends lost 5 bases and 4 bases, in that order; junction bases with no gene match: 10. There are 17 residues in the CDR3. Germline V gene data show CDR1 as SGHRS and CDR2 as YFSETQ. The CDR3 region is CASSLVSGRASTGELFF. DNA of the CDR3: TGCGCCAGCAGTCTGGTTAGCGGGAGGGCCTCCACCGGGGAGCTGTTTTTT. The whole variable domain, filled in from reference TRBV5-1 and TRBJ2-2, reads KAGVTQTPRYLIKTRGQQVTLSCSPISGHRSVSWYQQTPGQGLQFLFEYFSETQRNKGNFPGRFSGRQFSNSRSEMNVSTLELGDSALYLCASSLVSGRASTGELFFGEGSRLTVL.

This clonotype was counted only a few times. The rearrangement joins TRBV5-1 to TRBJ2-4, with TRBD1 matching over 7 bases. The V segment lost 4 bases and the J segment 8 bases; nucleotides outside the gene matches: 6. Germline lookup yields CDR1 SGHRS and CDR2 YFSETQ. CDR3 length: 13 residues. CDR3 nucleotides: TGCGCCAGCAGCAAAGGACAGGCAGACATTCAGTACTTC. Translation gives CASSKGQADIQYF.

This clonotype was seen only once. This sequence may be a read error, since a much larger clone differs from it by one base. The genes are TRBV6-6 and TRBJ1-1; possibly TRBD1 for D (6 bases). The V end lost 5 bases, the J end lost 5 bases, and 9 bases lay between the germline ends. The CDR3 is 12 residues long. CDR1 and CDR2 from the germline V gene are MNHNY and SVGAGI (reference sequence). Here the CDR3 reads CASSPGETEAFF. DNA of the CDR3: TGTGCCAGCAGTCCAGGGGAGACTGAAGCTTTCTTT.

The genes are TRBV4-3 and TRBJ2-7; 7 bases align to TRBD2. V dropped 2 bases and J dropped 3; count of bases not matched to a gene: 4. The germline V gene has CDR1 LGHNA and CDR2 YSLEER. This CDR3 has 14 amino acids. CDR3 protein: CASSQSLAVYEQYF. Here the CDR3 DNA reads TGCGCCAGCAGCCAATCCCTAGCGGTCTACGAGCAGTACTTC.

This clonotype was counted a few times. This chain joins TRBV7-9 and TRBJ2-1; TRBD1 matches at 9 bases. The CDR3 totals 16 residues. V lost 4 bases, J lost 6 bases, and 10 bases stayed unmatched. Germline lookup yields CDR1 SEHNR and CDR2 FQNEAQ (reference sequence). CDR3 sequence (DNA): TGTGCCAGCAGCTCTGGGGACACAGGGGGCCTCAATGAGCAGTTCTTC. Protein sequence: CASSSGDTGGLNEQFF.

There are a few counts of this clonotype. The rearrangement uses TRBV7-9 and TRBJ2-5, with 10 bases identical to TRBD1. Looked up from germline, CDR1 is SEHNR and CDR2 is FQNEAQ (reference sequence). Trimming cost V 3 bases and J 5 bases; bases outside gene matches: 9. The CDR3 is 16 amino acids. The chain's CDR3 is CASSFTPGQGKETQYF. The CDR3 DNA reads as TGTGCCAGCAGCTTTACTCCGGGACAGGGGAAGGAGACCCAGTACTTC.

V gene TRBV3-1 combines with J gene TRBJ1-5, with D perhaps matching TRBD1 (5 bases). V was cut by 0 bases and J by 5 bases, with 17 bases left in between. Germline-derived CDR1 and CDR2 are LGHDT and YNNKEL (reference sequence). The CDR3 covers 17 residues. The CDR3 protein is CASSQDRPSWGDQPQHF. Written as DNA, the CDR3 is TGTGCCAGCAGCCAAGATAGACCCTCCTGGGGCGATCAGCCCCAGCATTTT.

This clonotype was detected only a few times. The J gene is TRBJ2-5, the V gene TRBV4-2; 13 nucleotides line up with TRBD2. In germline, CDR1 is LGHNA, CDR2 YNFKEQ. There are 16 residues in the CDR3. After removal of 1 base from V and 2 bases from J, the junction contained 1 base not matched to a gene. For the CDR3, the DNA is TGTGCCAGCAGCCAAGGGGGACTAGCGGGGCAAGAGACCCAGTACTTC. It specifies CASSQGGLAGQETQYF.

The table lists this clonotype with a few counts. The chain is built from TRBV6-2 or TRBV6-3 and TRBJ2-3, with a tentative D call TRBD2 (6 bases). V was trimmed by 5 bases and J by 2 bases, leaving 17 bases between them. The CDR3 runs 16 residues. From germline, CDR1 is MNHEY and CDR2 SVGEGT. CDR3 coding DNA: TGTGCCAGCAGTCACCCGACGGGGACTTCCACAGATACGCAGTATTTT. Translated, it gives CASSHPTGTSTDTQYF.

J is TRBJ1-2 and V is TRBV20-1; TRBD1 matches at 7 bases. Germline CDR1 is DFQATT and CDR2 is SNEGSKA (reference sequence). The ends lost 3 bases at V and 4 bases at J; junction bases unmatched: 17. The CDR3 has 17 amino acids. DNA of the CDR3: TGCAGTGCTAGGGGCCCTGACAGGGCCCGCTTGGCCTATGGCTACACCTTC. Translating gives CSARGPDRARLAYGYTF.

The table lists this clonotype with a few counts. This chain links TRBV7-2 with TRBJ2-7; weak D call: TRBD2 (6 bases). Trimming took 1 base from V and 4 from J, leaving 17 bases between them. CDR3 size: 16 residues. Germline V CDR1 and CDR2: SGHTA, FQGNSA. The CDR3 sequence: CASSLGAGAMRYEQYF. The CDR3 region has the DNA TGTGCCAGCAGCTTAGGAGCGGGTGCTATGCGGTACGAGCAGTACTTC.